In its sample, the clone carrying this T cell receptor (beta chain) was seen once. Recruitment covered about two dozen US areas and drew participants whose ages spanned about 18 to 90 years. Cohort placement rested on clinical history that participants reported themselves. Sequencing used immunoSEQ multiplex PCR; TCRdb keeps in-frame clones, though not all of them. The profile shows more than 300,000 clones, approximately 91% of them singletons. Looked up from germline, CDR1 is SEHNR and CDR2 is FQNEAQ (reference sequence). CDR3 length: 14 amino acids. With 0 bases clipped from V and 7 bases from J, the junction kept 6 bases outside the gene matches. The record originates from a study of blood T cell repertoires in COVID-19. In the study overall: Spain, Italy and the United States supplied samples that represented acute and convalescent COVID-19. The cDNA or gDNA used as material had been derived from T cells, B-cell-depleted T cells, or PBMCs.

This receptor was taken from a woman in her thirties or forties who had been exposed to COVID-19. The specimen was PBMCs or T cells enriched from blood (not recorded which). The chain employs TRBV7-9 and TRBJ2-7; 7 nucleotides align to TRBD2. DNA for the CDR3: TGTGCCAGCAGCTTAGCGGCCGGCGGGGGAGAGCAGTACTTC. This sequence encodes CASSLAAGGGEQYF.